A single T cell receptor (beta chain) is shown here with its context. Germline loops: CDR1 SQVTM, CDR2 ANQGSEA. V lost 6 bases, J lost 4 bases, and 5 bases stayed unmatched. This CDR3 comprises 12 residues. These data originate in a study of blood T cell repertoires in COVID-19. Assay used: immunoSEQ multiplex PCR; TCRdb lists only in-frame clones, some missing. The table has approximately 100,000 clones, 70% to 85% seen once; the top ten hold 11%. The rearrangement links TRBV29-1 to TRBJ1-1; 7 bases map to TRBD1. The sample was peripheral blood. The sequence derives from an older man with active or convalescent COVID-19. The CDR3 loop reads CSVLGGSTEAFF. DNA for the CDR3: TGCAGCGTCCTAGGGGGCTCCACTGAAGCTTTCTTT.